This section outlines one T cell receptor beta chain sequence together with its context. Profiled with immunoSEQ multiplex PCR; TCRdb holds only in-frame clones, not every one. The data contain some 99,000 clones, around 92% of them singletons. V trimming: 2 bases; J trimming: 4 bases; junction bases outside the gene matches: 7. This CDR3 contains 15 residues. Germline loops: CDR1 SGHDT, CDR2 YYEEEE. These data come from a study of T cell changes during pregnancy in multiple sclerosis. The material sequenced was peripheral blood, taken after pregnancy. The sequence was obtained from a female donor in good health, enrolled as a control in a pregnancy study. The genes are TRBV5-6 and TRBJ1-2, with 8 bases fitting TRBD1. The CDR3 reads CASSFPGQGVYGYTF. CDR3 DNA: TGTGCCAGCAGCTTCCCCGGACAGGGAGTCTATGGCTACACCTTC. The full variable domain, completed using reference TRBV5-6 and TRBJ1-2, is DAGVTQSPTHLIKTRGQQVTLRCSPKSGHDTVSWYQQALGQGPQFIFQYYEEEERQRGNFPDRFSGHQFPNYSSELNVNALLLGDSALYLCASSFPGQGVYGYTFGSGTRLTVV.